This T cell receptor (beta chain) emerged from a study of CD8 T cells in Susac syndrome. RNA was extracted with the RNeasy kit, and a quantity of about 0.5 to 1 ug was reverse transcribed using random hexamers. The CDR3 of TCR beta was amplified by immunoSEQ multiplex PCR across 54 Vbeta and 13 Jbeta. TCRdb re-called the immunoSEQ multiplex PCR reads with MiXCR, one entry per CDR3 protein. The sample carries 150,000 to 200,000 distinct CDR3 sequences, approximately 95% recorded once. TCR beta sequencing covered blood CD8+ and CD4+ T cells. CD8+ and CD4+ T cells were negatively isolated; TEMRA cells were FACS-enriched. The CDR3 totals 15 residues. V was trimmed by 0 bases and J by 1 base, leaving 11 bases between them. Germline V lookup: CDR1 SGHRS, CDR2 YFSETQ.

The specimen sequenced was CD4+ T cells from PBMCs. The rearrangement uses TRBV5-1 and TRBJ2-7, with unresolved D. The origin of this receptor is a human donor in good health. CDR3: CASSLESVSSYEQYF. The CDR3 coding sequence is TGCGCCAGCAGCTTGGAATCGGTATCGTCCTACGAGCAGTACTTC. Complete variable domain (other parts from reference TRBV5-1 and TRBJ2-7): KAGVTQTPRYLIKTRGQQVTLSCSPISGHRSVSWYQQTPGQGLQFLFEYFSETQRNKGNFPGRFSGRQFSNSRSEMNVSTLELGDSALYLCASSLESVSSYEQYFGPGTRLTVT.